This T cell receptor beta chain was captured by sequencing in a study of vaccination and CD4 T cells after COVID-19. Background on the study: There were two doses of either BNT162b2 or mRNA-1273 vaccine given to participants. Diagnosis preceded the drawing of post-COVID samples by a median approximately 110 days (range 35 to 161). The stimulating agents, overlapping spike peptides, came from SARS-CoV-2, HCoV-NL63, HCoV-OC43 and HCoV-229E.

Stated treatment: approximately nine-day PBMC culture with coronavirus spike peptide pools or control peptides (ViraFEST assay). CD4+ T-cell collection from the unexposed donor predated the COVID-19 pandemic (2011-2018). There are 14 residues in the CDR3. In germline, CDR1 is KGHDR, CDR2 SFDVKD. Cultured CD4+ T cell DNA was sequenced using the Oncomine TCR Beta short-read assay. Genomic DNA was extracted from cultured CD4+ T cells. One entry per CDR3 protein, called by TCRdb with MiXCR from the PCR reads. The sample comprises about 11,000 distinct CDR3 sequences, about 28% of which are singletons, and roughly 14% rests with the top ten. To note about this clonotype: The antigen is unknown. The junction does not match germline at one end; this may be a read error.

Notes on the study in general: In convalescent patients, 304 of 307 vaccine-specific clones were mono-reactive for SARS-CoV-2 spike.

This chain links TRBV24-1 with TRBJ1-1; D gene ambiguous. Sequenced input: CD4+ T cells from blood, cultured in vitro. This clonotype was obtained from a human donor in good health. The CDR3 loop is CTTSDSGGSTEAFF. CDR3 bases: TGTACCACCAGTGATTCAGGAGGGTCTACTGAAGCTTTCTTT.